Presented here are 18 T cell receptor beta chains from one specimen sequenced in a study of blood T cell repertoires in COVID-19. The method was immunoSEQ multiplex PCR; TCRdb's version includes in-frame clones alone and lacks a portion of them. The table includes 400,000 to 450,000 clones, around 90% detected once. The sequencing input was peripheral blood. These receptors all stem from a man aged 18 to 29 with COVID-19, enrolled during active disease.

The rearrangement joins TRBV11-2 to TRBJ2-4; D might be TRBD1 (6 bases). The CDR3 sequence is 17 residues long. Per germline, CDR1 SGHAT and CDR2 FQNNGV. The germline V and J ends were trimmed by 0 bases and 2 bases, with 14 bases remaining between them. CDR3 sequence reads: CASSLEQGKLSKNIQYF. The DNA for the CDR3 is TGTGCCAGCAGCTTAGAGCAGGGGAAATTATCCAAAAACATTCAGTACTTC.

The genes are TRBV21-1 and TRBJ2-3; the DNA was not compared with TRBD1, the D call given in the table. TRBV21-1 is termed a pseudogene. This CDR3 comprises 15 residues. CDR3 coding DNA: TGTGCCAGCAGACTACCGGGACAGGGTGCAGATACGCAGTATTTT. This gives the protein CASRLPGQGADTQYF.

The V gene is TRBV9, the J gene TRBJ2-7; D is unresolved. V lost 4 bases and J lost 2, with 13 bases in between. Germline V lookup: CDR1 SGDLS, CDR2 YYNGEE. This CDR3 is 14 amino acids long. The CDR3 spells CASSPQRKTYEQYF. CDR3 coding DNA: TGTGCCAGCAGCCCTCAGAGGAAAACCTACGAGCAGTACTTC.

The chain joins TRBV3-1 (or the pseudogene TRBV3-2) to TRBJ2-7, with 10 bases lining up with TRBD2. V shed 4 bases, J shed 2 bases, and the junction held 8 bases outside the gene matches. Germline V gene lookup returns CDR1 LGHDT and CDR2 YNNKEL (reference sequence). This CDR3 is 16 amino acids long. This CDR3 reads CASSPLGLAATYEQYF. CDR3 DNA sequence: TGTGCCAGCAGCCCTTTAGGACTAGCGGCAACCTACGAGCAGTACTTC.

This clone was seen once. The CDR3 sequence is CASRRTGEQETQYF. CDR3 bases: TGTGCCAGCAGACGGACAGGGGAACAAGAGACCCAGTACTTC. The chain joins TRBV6-5 to TRBJ2-5; 9 bases line up with TRBD1. V lost 6 bases and J lost 2; bases outside the gene matches: 4. Looked up from germline, CDR1 is MNHEY and CDR2 is SVGAGI. The CDR3 sequence is 14 residues long.

This chain joins TRBV11-3 and TRBJ2-3; D uncertain. Germline lookup yields CDR1 SGHNT and CDR2 YENEEA. With 2 bases removed from V and 6 bases from J, the gap between germline ends came to 12 bases. The CDR3 totals 14 residues. CDR3 sequence reads: CASSLFGSPDTQYF. CDR3 nucleotide sequence: TGTGCCAGCAGCTTATTCGGGTCACCCGATACGCAGTATTTT.

The J gene is TRBJ2-3, the V gene TRBV11-3; 10 bases are shared with TRBD2. Germline V gives CDR1 SGHNT, CDR2 YENEEA. The CDR3 is 16 amino acids. Germline trimming cut 0 bases from V and 1 base from J; bases unmatched to any gene: 1. CDR3 loop: CASSLELAGGTDTQYF. The CDR3 DNA reads as TGTGCCAGCAGCTTAGAGCTAGCGGGGGGCACAGATACGCAGTATTTT.

The genes are TRBV19 and TRBJ2-5; TRBD1 might be the D (5 bases). Trimming took 10 bases from V and 1 from J, leaving 13 bases between them. This CDR3 is 13 amino acids long. Germline assignment: CDR1 LNHDA and CDR2 SQIVND (reference sequence). The CDR3 reads CATSRQSQETQYF. For the CDR3, the DNA is TGTGCCACCTCCCGACAGAGCCAAGAGACCCAGTACTTC.

V usage is TRBV9 and J usage is TRBJ1-1, with D possibly matching TRBD1 (6 bases). V was shortened by 4 bases and J by 8 bases, with 15 bases between the two germline ends. This CDR3 has 13 residues. Germline-derived CDR1 and CDR2 are SGDLS and YYNGEE. The CDR3: CASSPSGTREAFF. The CDR3 DNA reads TGTGCCAGCAGCCCCTCCGGGACAAGAGAAGCTTTCTTT. Using reference TRBV9 and TRBJ1-1 for the parts outside the CDR3, the full variable domain is DSGVTQTPKHLITATGQRVTLRCSPRSGDLSVYWYQQSLDQGLQFLIQYYNGEERAKGNILERFSAQQFPDLHSELNLSSLELGDSALYFCASSPSGTREAFFGQGTRLTVV.

The chain carries TRBV7-8 and TRBJ2-6; no definite D call. Trimming removed 0 bases at V and 0 bases at J, with 3 bases between. Germline V gene data show CDR1 as SGHVS and CDR2 as FQNEAQ. CDR3 length equals 15 residues. CDR3 loop: CASSLALSGANVLTF. CDR3 bases: TGTGCCAGCAGCTTAGCCCTCTCTGGGGCCAACGTCCTGACTTTC.

V usage is TRBV14 and J usage is TRBJ1-6; 7 bases line up with TRBD1. The CDR3 extends over 15 amino acids. V gave up 0 bases and J gave up 9 bases; unmatched junction bases: 5. The germline CDR1 and CDR2 sequences are SGHDN and FVKESK. Here the CDR3 DNA reads TGTGCCAGCAGCCAAGAAGGAGGGGGCGGTTCACCCCTCCACTTT. Translating it yields CASSQEGGGGSPLHF. The whole variable domain, remainder taken from reference TRBV14 and TRBJ1-6, is EAGVTQFPSHSVIEKGQTVTLRCDPISGHDNLYWYRRVMGKEIKFLLHFVKESKQDESGMPNNRFLAERTGGTYSTLKVQPAELEDSGVYFCASSQEGGGGSPLHFGNGTRLTVT.

The rearrangement joins TRBV2 to TRBJ2-2; TRBD2 is a possible D gene (6 bases). Trimming cost V 5 bases and J 3 bases, with 10 bases left between them. The CDR3 contains 14 residues. CDR1 is SNHLY and CDR2 is FYNNEI in the germline V gene. The CDR3 spells CASSPGLDTGELFF. The CDR3 coding sequence is TGTGCCAGCAGTCCGGGACTTGACACCGGGGAGCTGTTTTTT.

The rearrangement uses TRBV3-1 (or the pseudogene TRBV3-2) and TRBJ2-7; D is undetermined. CDR1 LGHDT and CDR2 YNNKEL come from the germline V gene (reference sequence). V gave up 1 base and J gave up 3 bases, with 7 bases separating them. This CDR3 comprises 13 residues. This chain's CDR3 is CASSQGRFYEQYF. The CDR3 DNA is TGTGCCAGCAGCCAAGGGCGGTTCTACGAGCAGTACTTC.

The chain carries TRBV19 and TRBJ2-3; TRBD2 is a possible D gene (5 bases). The germline CDR1 and CDR2 sequences are LNHDA and SQIVND (reference sequence). The CDR3 runs to 16 residues. With 3 bases removed from V and 2 bases from J, the gap between germline ends came to 15 bases. In nucleotides, the CDR3 is TGTGCCAGTAGTATCATTCCAGCGGTTCTCACAGATACGCAGTATTTT. Its translation is CASSIIPAVLTDTQYF.

The chain combines TRBV19 with TRBJ2-2; 11 bases line up with TRBD2. This CDR3 spans 17 amino acids. Germline V gives CDR1 LNHDA, CDR2 SQIVND (reference sequence). V lost 6 bases, J lost 3 bases, and 9 bases stayed unmatched. The CDR3 sequence is CASSTTSGIVYTGELFF. As DNA, the CDR3 is TGTGCCAGTAGCACGACTAGCGGGATAGTATACACCGGGGAGCTGTTTTTT.

This chain uses TRBV28 with TRBJ2-1, with 10 bases identical to TRBD2. Germline loops: CDR1 MDHEN, CDR2 SYDVKM. V gave up 5 bases and J gave up 12 bases; unmatched junction bases: 13. The CDR3 is 15 amino acids. The CDR3 reads CASSGSASGRWVQFF. CDR3 DNA: TGTGCCAGCAGTGGGTCGGCTAGCGGGAGATGGGTGCAGTTCTTC.

This chain joins TRBV19 and TRBJ1-2; 9 bases map to TRBD1. V lost 8 bases to trimming and J lost 6 bases; unmatched junction nucleotides: 1. CDR1 is LNHDA and CDR2 is SQIVND in the germline V gene (reference sequence). The CDR3 is made up of 11 amino acids. The CDR3 sequence: CASRTGDGYTF. The CDR3 bases are TGTGCCAGTCGGACAGGGGATGGCTACACCTTC.

This chain joins TRBV5-5 and TRBJ1-1; 7 bases match TRBD1. The CDR3 runs to 14 residues. J was trimmed by 1 base and V by 3 bases; bases with no gene match: 3. Germline CDR1 reads SGHKS; CDR2 reads YYEKEE (reference sequence). The CDR3 loop is CASSSGQRNTEAFF. As DNA, the CDR3 is TGTGCCAGCAGCTCGGGACAGAGGAACACTGAAGCTTTCTTT.